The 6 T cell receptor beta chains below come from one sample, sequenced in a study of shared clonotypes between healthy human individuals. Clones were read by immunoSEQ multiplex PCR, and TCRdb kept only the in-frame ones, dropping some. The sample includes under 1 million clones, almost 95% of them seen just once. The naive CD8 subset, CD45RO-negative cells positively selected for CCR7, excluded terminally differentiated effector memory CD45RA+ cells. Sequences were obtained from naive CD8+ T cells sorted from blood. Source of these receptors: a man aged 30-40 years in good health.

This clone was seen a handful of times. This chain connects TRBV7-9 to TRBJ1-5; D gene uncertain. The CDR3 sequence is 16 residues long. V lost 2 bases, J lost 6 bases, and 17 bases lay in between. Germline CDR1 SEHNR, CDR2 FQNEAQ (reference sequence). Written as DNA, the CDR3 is TGTGCCAGCAGCTTATTACTCAGCCTTGGCCGTCAGCCCCAGCATTTT. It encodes CASSLLLSLGRQPQHF.

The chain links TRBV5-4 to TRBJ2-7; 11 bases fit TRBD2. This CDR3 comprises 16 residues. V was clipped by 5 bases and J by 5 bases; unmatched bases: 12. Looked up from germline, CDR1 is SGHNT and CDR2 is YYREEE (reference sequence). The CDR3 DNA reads TGTGCCAGCAGTTTACCGGGACTAGCGGTCCCGAACGAGCAGTACTTC. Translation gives CASSLPGLAVPNEQYF. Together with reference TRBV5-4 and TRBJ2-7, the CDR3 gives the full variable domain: ETGVTQSPTHLIKTRGQQVTLRCSSQSGHNTVSWYQQALGQGPQFIFQYYREEENGRGNFPPRFSGLQFPNYSSELNVNALELDDSALYLCASSLPGLAVPNEQYFGPGTRLTVT.

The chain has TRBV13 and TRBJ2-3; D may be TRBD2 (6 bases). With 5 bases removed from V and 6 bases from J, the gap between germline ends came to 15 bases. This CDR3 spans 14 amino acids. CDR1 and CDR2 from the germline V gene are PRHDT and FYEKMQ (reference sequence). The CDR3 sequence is CASSAGSLVDTQYF. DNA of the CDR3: TGTGCCAGCAGCGCGGGGTCCCTGGTGGATACGCAGTATTTT.

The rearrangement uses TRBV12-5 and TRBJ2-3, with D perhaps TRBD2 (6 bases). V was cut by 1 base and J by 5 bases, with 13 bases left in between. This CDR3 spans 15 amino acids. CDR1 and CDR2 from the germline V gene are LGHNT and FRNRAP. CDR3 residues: CASGLGTSEGDTQYF. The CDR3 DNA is TGTGCTAGTGGTTTGGGGACTTCGGAGGGAGATACGCAGTATTTT. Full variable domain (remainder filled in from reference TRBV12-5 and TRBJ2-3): DARVTQTPRHKVTEMGQEVTMRCQPILGHNTVFWYRQTMMQGLELLAYFRNRAPLDDSGMPKDRFSAEMPDATLATLKIQPSEPRDSAVYFCASGLGTSEGDTQYFGPGTRLTVL.

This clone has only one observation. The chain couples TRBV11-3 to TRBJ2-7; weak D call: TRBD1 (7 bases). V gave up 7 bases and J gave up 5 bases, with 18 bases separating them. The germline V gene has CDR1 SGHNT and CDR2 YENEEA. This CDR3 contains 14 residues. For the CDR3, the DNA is TGTGCCAGCATCACGGGACAGTGGGGGGACGAGCAGTACTTC. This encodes CASITGQWGDEQYF.

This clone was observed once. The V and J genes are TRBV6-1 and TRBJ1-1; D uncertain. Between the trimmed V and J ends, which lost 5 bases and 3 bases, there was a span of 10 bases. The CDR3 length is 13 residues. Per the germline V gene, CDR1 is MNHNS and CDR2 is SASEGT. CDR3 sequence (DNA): TGTGCCAGCAGTACCCGACACGACACTGAAGCTTTCTTT. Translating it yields CASSTRHDTEAFF.